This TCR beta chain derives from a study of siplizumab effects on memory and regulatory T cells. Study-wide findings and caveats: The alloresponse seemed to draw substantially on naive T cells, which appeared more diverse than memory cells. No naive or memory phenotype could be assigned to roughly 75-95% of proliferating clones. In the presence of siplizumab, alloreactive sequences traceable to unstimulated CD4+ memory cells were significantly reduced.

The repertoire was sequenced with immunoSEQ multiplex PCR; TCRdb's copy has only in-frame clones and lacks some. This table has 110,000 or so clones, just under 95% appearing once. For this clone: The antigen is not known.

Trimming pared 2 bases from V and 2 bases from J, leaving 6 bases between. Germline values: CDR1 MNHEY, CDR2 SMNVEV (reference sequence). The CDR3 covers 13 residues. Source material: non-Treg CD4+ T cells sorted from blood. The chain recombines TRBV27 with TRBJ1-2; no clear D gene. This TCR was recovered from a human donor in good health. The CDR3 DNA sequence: TGTGCCAGCAGTTTACGACTGAACTATGGCTACACCTTC. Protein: CASSLRLNYGYTF.